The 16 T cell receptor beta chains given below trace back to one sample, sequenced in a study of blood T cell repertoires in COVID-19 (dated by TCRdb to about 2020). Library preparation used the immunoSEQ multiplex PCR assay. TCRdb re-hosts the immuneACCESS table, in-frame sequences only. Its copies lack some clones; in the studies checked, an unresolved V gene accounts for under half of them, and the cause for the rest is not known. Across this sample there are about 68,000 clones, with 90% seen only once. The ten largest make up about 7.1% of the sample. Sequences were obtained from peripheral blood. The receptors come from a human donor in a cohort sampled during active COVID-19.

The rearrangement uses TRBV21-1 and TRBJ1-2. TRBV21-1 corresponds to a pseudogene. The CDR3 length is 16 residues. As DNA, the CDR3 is TGTGCCAGCAGCGAGGTTGGAGGACTCAGGTATACTGGCTACACCTTC. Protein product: CASSEVGGLRYTGYTF.

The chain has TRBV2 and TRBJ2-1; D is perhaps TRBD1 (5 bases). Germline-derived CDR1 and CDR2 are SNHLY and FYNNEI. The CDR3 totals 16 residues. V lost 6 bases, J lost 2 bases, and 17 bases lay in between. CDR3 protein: CASRFNRQPTYNEQFF. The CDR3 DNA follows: TGTGCCAGCAGATTCAACCGACAGCCTACCTACAATGAGCAGTTCTTC.

Here the CDR3 DNA reads TGTGCCAGCTCTGCCGATTTGGGCAGGGGGCAAGGAAACACCATATATTTT. This sequence encodes CASSADLGRGQGNTIYF. This rearrangement joins TRBV10-3 to TRBJ1-3, with 8 bases aligning to TRBD1. The CDR3 sequence is 17 residues long. Germline V gene data show CDR1 as ENHRY and CDR2 as SYGVKD. Trimming removed 10 bases from V and 4 bases from J; junction bases left unmatched: 18.

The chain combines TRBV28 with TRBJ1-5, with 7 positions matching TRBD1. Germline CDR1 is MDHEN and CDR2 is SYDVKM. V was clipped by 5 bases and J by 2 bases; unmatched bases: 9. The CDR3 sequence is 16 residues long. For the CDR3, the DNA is TGTGCCAGCAGTACTCACAGGGGAATGGGCAATCAGCCCCAGCATTTT. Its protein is CASSTHRGMGNQPQHF.

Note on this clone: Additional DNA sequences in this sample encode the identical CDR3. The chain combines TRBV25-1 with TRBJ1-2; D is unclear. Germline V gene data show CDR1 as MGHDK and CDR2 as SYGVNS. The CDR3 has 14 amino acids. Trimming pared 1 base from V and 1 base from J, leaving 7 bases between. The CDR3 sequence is CASSESGDNYGYTF. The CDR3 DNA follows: TGTGCCAGCAGTGAATCCGGGGATAACTATGGCTACACCTTC.

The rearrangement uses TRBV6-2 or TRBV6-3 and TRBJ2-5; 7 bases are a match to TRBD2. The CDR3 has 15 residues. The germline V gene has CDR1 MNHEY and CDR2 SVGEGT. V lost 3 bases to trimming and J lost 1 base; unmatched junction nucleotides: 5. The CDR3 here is CASSYLGGIQETQYF. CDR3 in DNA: TGTGCCAGCAGTTATCTCGGGGGGATCCAAGAGACCCAGTACTTC.

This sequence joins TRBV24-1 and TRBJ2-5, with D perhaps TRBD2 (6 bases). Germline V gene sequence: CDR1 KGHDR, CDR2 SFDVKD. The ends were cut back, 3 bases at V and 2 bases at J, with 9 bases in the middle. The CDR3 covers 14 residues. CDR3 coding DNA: TGTGCCACCAGTGATCCAGGAGGGCAAGAGACCCAGTACTTC. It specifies CATSDPGGQETQYF.

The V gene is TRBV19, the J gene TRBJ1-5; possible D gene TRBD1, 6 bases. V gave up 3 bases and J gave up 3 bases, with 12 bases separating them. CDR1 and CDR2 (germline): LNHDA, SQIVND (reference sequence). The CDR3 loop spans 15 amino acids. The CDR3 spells CASSIGGGDNQPQHF. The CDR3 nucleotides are TGTGCCAGTAGTATTGGAGGGGGGGACAATCAGCCCCAGCATTTT.

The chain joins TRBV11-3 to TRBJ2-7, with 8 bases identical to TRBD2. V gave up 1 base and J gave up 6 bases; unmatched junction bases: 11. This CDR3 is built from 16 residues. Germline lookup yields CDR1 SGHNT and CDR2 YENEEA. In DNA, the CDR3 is TGTGCCAGCAGCTTAGCCCTAGCTAGCGGGCCGGGCGAGCAGTACTTC. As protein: CASSLALASGPGEQYF.

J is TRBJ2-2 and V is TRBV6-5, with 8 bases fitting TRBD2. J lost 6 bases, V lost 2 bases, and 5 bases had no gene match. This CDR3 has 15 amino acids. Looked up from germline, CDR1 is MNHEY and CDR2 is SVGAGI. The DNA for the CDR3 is TGTGCCAGCAGTTACGTCACGGGGGGGGCCGGGGAGCTGTTTTTT. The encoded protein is CASSYVTGGAGELFF.

In DNA, the CDR3 is TGTGCCAGTAGTGAGGGACTAGCGGGCGAGGAGCAGTACTTC. Translating it yields CASSEGLAGEEQYF. V gene TRBV19 combines with J gene TRBJ2-7; 12 positions match TRBD2. The junction had 6 bases not matched to a gene; V was cut back by 5 bases and J by 7 bases. The CDR3 contains 14 residues. From germline, CDR1 is LNHDA and CDR2 SQIVND (reference sequence). The whole variable domain, filled in from reference TRBV19 and TRBJ2-7, reads DGGITQSPKYLFRKEGQNVTLSCEQNLNHDAMYWYRQDPGQGLRLIYYSQIVNDFQKGDIAEGYSVSREKKESFPLTVTSAQKNPTAFYLCASSEGLAGEEQYFGPGTRLTVT.

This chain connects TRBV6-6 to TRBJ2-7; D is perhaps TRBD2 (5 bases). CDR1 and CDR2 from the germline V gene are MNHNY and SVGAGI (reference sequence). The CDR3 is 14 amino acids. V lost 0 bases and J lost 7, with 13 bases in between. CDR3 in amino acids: CASSYSTLAREQYF. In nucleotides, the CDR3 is TGTGCCAGCAGTTACTCTACTCTAGCTCGGGAGCAGTACTTC.

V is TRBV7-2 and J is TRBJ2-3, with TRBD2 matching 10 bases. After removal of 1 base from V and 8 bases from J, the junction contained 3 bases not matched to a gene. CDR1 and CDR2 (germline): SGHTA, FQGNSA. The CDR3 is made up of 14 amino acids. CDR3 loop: CASSLGTSGGTQYF. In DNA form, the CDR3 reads TGTGCCAGCAGCTTAGGGACTAGCGGAGGTACGCAGTATTTT. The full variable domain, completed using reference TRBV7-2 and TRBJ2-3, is GAGVSQSPSNKVTEKGKDVELRCDPISGHTALYWYRQSLGQGLEFLIYFQGNSAPDKSGLPSDRFSAERTGGSVSTLTIQRTQQEDSAVYLCASSLGTSGGTQYFGPGTRLTVL.

The CDR3 spells CASSPGGPADTQYF. CDR3 DNA sequence: TGTGCCAGCAGCCCGGGGGGCCCCGCAGATACGCAGTATTTT. The V and J genes are TRBV7-9 and TRBJ2-3; D is possibly TRBD2 (7 bases). Germline V CDR1 and CDR2: SEHNR, FQNEAQ (reference sequence). This CDR3 is built from 14 residues. V gave up 5 bases and J gave up 4 bases, with 13 bases separating them. The full variable domain, its missing parts supplied by reference TRBV7-9 and TRBJ2-3, is DTGVSQNPRHKITKRGQNVTFRCDPISEHNRLYWYRQTLGQGPEFLTYFQNEAQLEKSRLLSDRFSAERPKGSFSTLEIQRTEQGDSAMYLCASSPGGPADTQYFGPGTRLTVL.

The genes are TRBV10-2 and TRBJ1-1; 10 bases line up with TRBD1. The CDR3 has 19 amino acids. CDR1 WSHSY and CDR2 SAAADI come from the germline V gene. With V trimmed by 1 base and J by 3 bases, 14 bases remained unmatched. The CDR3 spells CASSELMDRGSTRDTEAFF. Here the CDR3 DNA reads TGCGCCAGCAGTGAGTTGATGGACAGGGGGTCAACAAGGGACACTGAAGCTTTCTTT.

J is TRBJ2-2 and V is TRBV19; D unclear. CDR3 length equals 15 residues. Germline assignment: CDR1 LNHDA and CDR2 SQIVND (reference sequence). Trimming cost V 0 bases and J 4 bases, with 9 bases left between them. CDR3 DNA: TGTGCCAGTAGTATAGATCTACGGTTCACCGGGGAGCTGTTTTTT. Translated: CASSIDLRFTGELFF.